Presented here are 21 T cell receptor beta chains from one specimen sequenced in a study of blood T cell repertoires in COVID-19. This table comes from immunoSEQ multiplex PCR, and its TCRdb copy is limited to in-frame clones, with some not included. The profile covers over 200,000 clones, with 80% to 90% appearing a single time and roughly 8.6% taken by the ten largest. What was sequenced was PBMCs or T cells enriched from blood (not recorded which). The origin of the receptors is a man in his forties or fifties who had recovered from COVID-19.

Worth noting for this clone: This same CDR3 is encoded by further DNA sequences in the sample. The V and J genes are TRBV2 and TRBJ2-3, with TRBD1 matching over 10 bases. The CDR3 has 14 residues. The germline gives CDR1 SNHLY, CDR2 FYNNEI. V gave up 4 bases and J gave up 3 bases; unmatched junction bases: 1. CDR3 residues: CASSGTGGTDTQYF. The CDR3 region has the DNA TGTGCCAGCAGTGGGACAGGGGGGACAGATACGCAGTATTTT.

The chain couples TRBV2 to TRBJ1-5; TRBD1 matches 9 bases. The CDR3 runs 15 residues. Germline CDR1 SNHLY, CDR2 FYNNEI. J lost 4 bases, V lost 6 bases, and 7 bases had no gene match. In DNA, the CDR3 is TGTGCCAGCAGGTGGGGACAGGGAGAAAATCAGCCCCAGCATTTT. Its translation: CASRWGQGENQPQHF. Filled out from reference TRBV2 and TRBJ1-5, the complete variable domain reads EPEVTQTPSHQVTQMGQEVILRCVPISNHLYFYWYRQILGQKVEFLVSFYNNEISEKSEIFDDQFSVERPDGSNFTLKIRSTKLEDSAMYFCASRWGQGENQPQHFGDGTRLSIL.

The chain joins TRBV27 to TRBJ1-6; D not resolved. CDR1 is MNHEY and CDR2 is SMNVEV in the germline V gene (reference sequence). This CDR3 spans 13 amino acids. Trimming took 1 base from V and 7 from J, leaving 5 bases between them. CDR3 DNA sequence: TGTGCCAGCAGTTTATTTCTAAATTCACCCCTCCACTTT. Translating gives CASSLFLNSPLHF.

This chain uses TRBV28 with TRBJ2-2, with no clear D. The CDR3 has 13 residues. Between the trimmed V and J ends, which lost 5 bases and 5 bases, there was a span of 9 bases. Germline V gene data show CDR1 as MDHEN and CDR2 as SYDVKM. CDR3 nucleotides: TGTGCCAGCAGTCCAGCCAGGACCGGGGAGCTGTTTTTT. This codes for CASSPARTGELFF.

The V and J genes are TRBV7-2 and TRBJ2-3; TRBD2 agrees at 13 bases. The V and J ends lost 5 bases and 12 bases, in that order; junction bases with no gene match: 11. This CDR3 comprises 15 residues. Germline-derived CDR1 and CDR2 are SGHTA and FQGNSA. This CDR3 is CASSDGLAGAPFQYF. The DNA for the CDR3 is TGTGCCAGCAGCGACGGACTAGCGGGAGCCCCTTTTCAGTATTTT.

The chain recombines TRBV15 with TRBJ1-1; D is unresolved. Germline CDR1 LNHNV, CDR2 YYDKDF (reference sequence). There are 15 residues in the CDR3. V lost 0 bases and J lost 2, with 10 bases in between. This CDR3 is CATSRDLTPNTEAFF. CDR3 bases: TGTGCCACCAGCAGAGATCTTACACCAAACACTGAAGCTTTCTTT.

The rearrangement links TRBV27 to TRBJ2-7, with 8 bases identical to TRBD2. The trim removed 2 bases at V and 5 bases at J, leaving 8 bases unmatched. The CDR3 is 15 amino acids. Germline V gene data show CDR1 as MNHEY and CDR2 as SMNVEV (reference sequence). CDR3 residues: CASSLVSGGPNEQYF. In DNA form, the CDR3 reads TGTGCCAGCAGTTTAGTGAGCGGGGGTCCCAACGAGCAGTACTTC.

This clone was detected only a few times. The rearrangement links TRBV24-1 to TRBJ2-7; 8 bases align to TRBD2. The CDR3 spans 15 residues. The ends lost 5 bases at V and 2 bases at J; junction bases unmatched: 7. CDR1 is KGHDR and CDR2 is SFDVKD in the germline V gene. CDR3 coding DNA: TGTGCCACCAGTGGGAGGCTAGCGGGTACCTACGAGCAGTACTTC. Amino acids: CATSGRLAGTYEQYF.

This clone was found once. This chain connects TRBV10-3 to TRBJ2-7; 9 bases align to TRBD1. CDR3 size: 14 residues. Per the germline V gene, CDR1 is ENHRY and CDR2 is SYGVKD. The V segment lost 6 bases and the J segment 7 bases; nucleotides outside the gene matches: 10. The chain's CDR3 is CAISPRQGVEEQYF. In DNA form, the CDR3 reads TGTGCCATCAGCCCCAGACAGGGGGTGGAAGAGCAGTACTTC.

This sequence joins TRBV29-1 and TRBJ2-1; 8 bases are a match to TRBD1. The V gene's germline CDR1 is SQVTM and CDR2 ANQGSEA. V trimming: 1 base; J trimming: 3 bases; junction bases outside the gene matches: 5. The CDR3 runs 15 residues. CDR3 protein: CSVEVTGDSYNEQFF. In DNA form, the CDR3 reads TGCAGCGTTGAAGTGACAGGGGACAGCTACAATGAGCAGTTCTTC.

V is TRBV15 and J is TRBJ1-3; TRBD1 aligns across 7 bases. J gave up 0 bases and V 1 base, and 3 bases lay outside the gene matches. From germline, CDR1 is LNHNV and CDR2 YYDKDF (reference sequence). CDR3 length: 16 residues. The CDR3 here is CATSRGDSSSGNTIYF. CDR3 in DNA: TGTGCCACCAGCAGAGGGGACAGTTCCTCTGGAAACACCATATATTTT.

V is TRBV3-1 (or the pseudogene TRBV3-2) and J is TRBJ1-2; possible D gene TRBD1, 6 bases. Germline-derived CDR1 and CDR2 are LGHDT and YNNKEL (reference sequence). The CDR3 sequence is 14 residues long. The V end was cut by 2 bases, the J end by 8 bases, with 15 bases between. DNA for the CDR3: TGTGCCAGCAGCCAATGGGACACAGCGTTGGGCTACACCTTC. This sequence encodes CASSQWDTALGYTF.

The rearrangement links TRBV9 to TRBJ1-6; TRBD1 is a possible D gene (6 bases). V was pared by 2 bases and J by 9 bases, with 6 bases between. The germline V gene has CDR1 SGDLS and CDR2 YYNGEE. The length of the CDR3 is 12 residues. In DNA form, the CDR3 reads TGTGCCAGCAGCGTGGGGGCTTCACCCCTCCACTTT. It translates to CASSVGASPLHF. Filled out from reference TRBV9 and TRBJ1-6, the complete variable domain reads DSGVTQTPKHLITATGQRVTLRCSPRSGDLSVYWYQQSLDQGLQFLIQYYNGEERAKGNILERFSAQQFPDLHSELNLSSLELGDSALYFCASSVGASPLHFGNGTRLTVT.

The gene calls are TRBV19 and TRBJ2-4; 8 bases agree with TRBD1. J lost 0 bases, V lost 5 bases, and 12 bases had no gene match. The CDR3 extends over 18 amino acids. CDR1 and CDR2 (germline): LNHDA, SQIVND (reference sequence). The CDR3 loop reads CASSEGTGNTIAKNIQYF. The CDR3 region has the DNA TGTGCCAGTAGTGAAGGGACAGGAAATACTATAGCCAAAAACATTCAGTACTTC.

The V call is TRBV18, the J call TRBJ1-4, with 7 bases fitting TRBD1. CDR1 is KGHSH and CDR2 is LQKENI in the germline V gene. The J segment lost 0 bases and the V segment lost 6 bases, leaving 7 bases of the junction unmatched. This CDR3 is built from 16 residues. The CDR3 spells CASSTDRSATNEKLFF. The CDR3 DNA is TGTGCCAGCTCTACGGACAGGTCTGCAACTAATGAAAAACTGTTTTTT.

The J gene is TRBJ1-5, the V gene TRBV29-1, with 11 nucleotides matching TRBD1. The CDR3 has 13 residues. Losses at the gene ends were 6 bases for V and 6 bases for J; bases not matched to a gene: 4. CDR1 and CDR2 from the germline V gene are SQVTM and ANQGSEA. The CDR3 region is CSVGQGAAQPQHF. The CDR3, as DNA: TGCAGCGTCGGACAGGGGGCGGCTCAGCCCCAGCATTTT.

This sequence joins TRBV9 and TRBJ2-1; D not resolved. Trimming removed 0 bases from V and 4 bases from J, with 14 bases in between. Germline CDR1 is SGDLS and CDR2 is YYNGEE. This CDR3 region has 16 residues. The CDR3, as DNA: TGTGCCAGCAGCGTAGCAGATGGTCGCCGATACAATGAGCAGTTCTTC. Amino acid sequence: CASSVADGRRYNEQFF.

Comment on this clone: At one of its ends the junction is not consistent with the germline gene, which may arise from a read error. V usage is TRBV13 and J usage is TRBJ1-6; possibly TRBD1 for D (5 bases). From germline, CDR1 is PRHDT and CDR2 FYEKMQ (reference sequence). The CDR3 spans 17 residues. As DNA, the CDR3 is TGTGCCAGCAGCTTAGTTGCAGGGAGGTCCTTTAATTCACCCCTCCACTTT. It encodes CASSLVAGRSFNSPLHF.

The V call is TRBV27, the J call TRBJ1-1; D uncertain. This CDR3 has 13 residues. Germline V gives CDR1 MNHEY, CDR2 SMNVEV (reference sequence). V lost 5 bases and J lost 7, with 14 bases in between. CDR3 sequence (DNA): TGTGCCAGCAGTGCCCCGGTTACTTTTGAAGCTTTCTTT. Its protein product is CASSAPVTFEAFF.

The CDR3 bases are TGTGCCAGCAGCACAACAGCGAACACTGAAGCTTTCTTT. It encodes CASSTTANTEAFF. This sequence joins TRBV5-6 and TRBJ1-1; D is unclear. Trimming took off 4 bases at V and 1 base at J, with 8 bases between the two ends. Germline values: CDR1 SGHDT, CDR2 YYEEEE. CDR3 length: 13 residues.

This chain links TRBV28 with TRBJ1-5; D not certain. The germline V gene has CDR1 MDHEN and CDR2 SYDVKM. The CDR3 contains 12 residues. The ends were cut back, 8 bases at V and 4 bases at J, with 9 bases in the middle. CDR3 loop: CASRGVNQPQHF. CDR3 DNA sequence: TGTGCCAGCCGAGGTGTAAATCAGCCCCAGCATTTT.